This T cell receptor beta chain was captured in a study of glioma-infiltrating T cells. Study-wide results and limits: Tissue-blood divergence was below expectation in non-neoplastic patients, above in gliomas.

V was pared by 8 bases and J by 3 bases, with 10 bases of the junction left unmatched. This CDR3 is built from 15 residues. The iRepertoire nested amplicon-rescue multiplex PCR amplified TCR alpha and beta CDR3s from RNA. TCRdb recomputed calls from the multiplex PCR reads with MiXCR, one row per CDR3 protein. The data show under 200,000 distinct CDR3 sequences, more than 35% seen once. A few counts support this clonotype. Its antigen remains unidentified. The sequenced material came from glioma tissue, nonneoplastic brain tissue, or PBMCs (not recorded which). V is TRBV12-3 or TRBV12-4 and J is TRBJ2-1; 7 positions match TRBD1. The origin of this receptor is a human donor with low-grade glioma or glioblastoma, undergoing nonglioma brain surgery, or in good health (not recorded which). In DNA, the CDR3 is TGTGCCAGCGGGCCGGGACAGAGACTCTACAATGAGCAGTTCTTC. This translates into CASGPGQRLYNEQFF.